Sequencing of this T cell receptor beta chain was carried out in a study of memory CD4+ T cells and cytomegalovirus serostatus. The wider study: Healthy Belgian adult donors included under ten CMV-positive and some 24 CMV-negative people.

CDR1 SGHDT and CDR2 YYEEEE come from the germline V gene. V was trimmed by 2 bases and J by 5 bases, leaving 7 bases between them. The CDR3 length is 12 residues. The table came from immunoSEQ multiplex PCR; TCRdb's copy has only in-frame clones and leaves some out. Here the sample spans approximately 46,000 clones, under 80% being singletons. Turning to this clone: Its antigen is not known.

The study, taken as a whole, reports: Repertoires predicted CMV serostatus with median bootstrapped AUC of 0.95.

Single viable CD3+CD4+CD8-CD45RO+ cells were sorted as the memory CD4+ T cells. Donors' CMV status reflects serum IgG against pp150, pp28, p38, p52. After thawing, CD4+ T cells were positively selected. This receptor was obtained from an adult in good health and CMV-seronegative. The chain recombines TRBV5-6 with TRBJ1-2; perhaps TRBD1 as D (6 bases). Sequenced sample: memory CD4+ T cells from blood. The CDR3 DNA reads TGTGCCAGCAGCTTAGGGGGGTATGGCTACACCTTC. Protein sequence: CASSLGGYGYTF.